Given below is one T cell receptor beta chain in context. As yet, its antigen is unknown. These data belong to a study of T cell responses to AZD1222 COVID-19 vaccine. Broader study findings: Seropositivity was recorded at baseline in only 6 or 7 AZD1222 recipients. Clonal diversity was possibly underestimated, and the donors were mostly white British, with more females. Without day 14 samples, only post-peak T cell repertoires were studied.

Profiling relied on immunoSEQ multiplex PCR, and the TCRdb table lists in-frame clones only, not all of them. In the table there are about 180,000 clones, about 90% of which are singletons. Germline-derived CDR1 and CDR2 are ENHRY and SYGVKD. The V gene lost 10 bases and the J gene lost 1 base, with 13 bases spanning the gap. This CDR3 region has 13 residues. This chain uses TRBV10-3 with TRBJ1-1; no definite D call. The clonotype was recovered from an adult who received the AZD1222 COVID-19 vaccine. Here the sequenced sample was peripheral blood, taken 28 days after the second AZD1222 dose. The CDR3 nucleotides read TGTGCCACCGCGGTGCCAGGGAACACTGAAGCTTTCTTT. It codes for CATAVPGNTEAFF.